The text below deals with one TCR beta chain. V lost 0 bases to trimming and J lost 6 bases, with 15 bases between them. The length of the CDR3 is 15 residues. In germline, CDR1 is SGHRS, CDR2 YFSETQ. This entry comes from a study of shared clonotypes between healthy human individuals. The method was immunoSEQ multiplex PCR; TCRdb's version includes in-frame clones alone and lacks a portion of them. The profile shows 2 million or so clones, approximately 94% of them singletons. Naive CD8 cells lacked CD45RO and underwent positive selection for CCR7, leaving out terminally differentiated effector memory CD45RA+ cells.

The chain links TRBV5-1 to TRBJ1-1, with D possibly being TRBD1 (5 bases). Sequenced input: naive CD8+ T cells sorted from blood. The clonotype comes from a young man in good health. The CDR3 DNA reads TGCGCCAGCAGCTTGGCGGCAGGGAAGAGGGCTGAAGCTTTCTTT. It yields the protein CASSLAAGKRAEAFF.